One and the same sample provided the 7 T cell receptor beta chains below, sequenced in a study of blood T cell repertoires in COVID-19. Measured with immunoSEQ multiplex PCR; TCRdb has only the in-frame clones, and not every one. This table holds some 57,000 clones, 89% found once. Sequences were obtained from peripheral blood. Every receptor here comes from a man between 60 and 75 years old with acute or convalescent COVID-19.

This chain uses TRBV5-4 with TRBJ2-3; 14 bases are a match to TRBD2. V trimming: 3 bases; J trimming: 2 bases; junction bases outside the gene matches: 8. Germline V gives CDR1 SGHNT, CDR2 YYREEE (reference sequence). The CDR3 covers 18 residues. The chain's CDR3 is CASSSRRLAGGYTDTQYF. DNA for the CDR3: TGTGCCAGCAGCTCCCGACGACTAGCGGGGGGGTACACAGATACGCAGTATTTT.

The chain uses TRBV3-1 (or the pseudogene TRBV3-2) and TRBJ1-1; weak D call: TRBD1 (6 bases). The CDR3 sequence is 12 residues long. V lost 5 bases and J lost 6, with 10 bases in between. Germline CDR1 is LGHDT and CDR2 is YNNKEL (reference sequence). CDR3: CASSGGGAEAFF. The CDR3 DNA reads TGTGCCAGCAGCGGGGGCGGAGCTGAAGCTTTCTTT.

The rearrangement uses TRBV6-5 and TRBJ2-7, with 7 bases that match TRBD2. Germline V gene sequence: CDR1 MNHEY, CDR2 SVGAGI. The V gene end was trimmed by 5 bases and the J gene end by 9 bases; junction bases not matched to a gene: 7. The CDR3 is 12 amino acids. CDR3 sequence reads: CASSPKGRAQYF. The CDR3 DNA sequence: TGTGCCAGCAGTCCTAAGGGGAGGGCGCAGTACTTC.

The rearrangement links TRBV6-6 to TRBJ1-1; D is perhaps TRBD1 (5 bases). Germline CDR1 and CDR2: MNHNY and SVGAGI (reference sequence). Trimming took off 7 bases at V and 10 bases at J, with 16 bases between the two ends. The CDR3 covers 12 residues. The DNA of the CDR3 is TGTGCCAGCACGCCGCAGGGCTTCGTAGCTTTCTTT. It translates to CASTPQGFVAFF.

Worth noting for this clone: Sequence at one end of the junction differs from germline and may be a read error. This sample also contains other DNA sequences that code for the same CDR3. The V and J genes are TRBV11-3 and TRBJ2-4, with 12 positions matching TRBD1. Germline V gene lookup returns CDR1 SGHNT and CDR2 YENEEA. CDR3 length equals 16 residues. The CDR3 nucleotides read TGTGCCAGCAGCGGGGGACAGGGGGCCACTGAAAACATTCAGTACTTT. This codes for CASSGGQGATENIQYF.

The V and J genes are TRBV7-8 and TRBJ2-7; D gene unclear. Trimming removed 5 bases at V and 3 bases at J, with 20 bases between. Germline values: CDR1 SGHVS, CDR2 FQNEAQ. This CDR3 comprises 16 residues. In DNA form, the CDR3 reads TGTGCCAGCAGCCCCCTTGCGGCAGTTAGAGTCTACGAGCAGTACTTC. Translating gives CASSPLAAVRVYEQYF.

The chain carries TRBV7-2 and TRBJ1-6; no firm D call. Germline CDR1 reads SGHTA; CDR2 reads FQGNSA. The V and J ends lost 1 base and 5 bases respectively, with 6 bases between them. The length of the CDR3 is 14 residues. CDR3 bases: TGTGCCAGCAGCTTAGATCGGGATAATTCACCCCTCCACTTT. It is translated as CASSLDRDNSPLHF. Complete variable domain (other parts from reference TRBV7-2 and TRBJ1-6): GAGVSQSPSNKVTEKGKDVELRCDPISGHTALYWYRQSLGQGLEFLIYFQGNSAPDKSGLPSDRFSAERTGGSVSTLTIQRTQQEDSAVYLCASSLDRDNSPLHFGNGTRLTVT.